These 6 T cell receptor beta chains were sequenced from one sample in a study of cytotoxic CD8 clonotypes in ibrutinib-treated CLL. Sequencing was performed with immunoSEQ multiplex PCR; in TCRdb, only in-frame clones are kept and a portion is missing. Found here are more than 85,000 clones, about 74% of them singletons; the top ten hold about 22%. The sample was PBMCs, taken after 24 months of ibrutinib treatment. These receptor sequences come from a human donor with chronic lymphocytic leukemia.

The CDR3 DNA sequence: TGTGCCACCAGCAGAGGGGGGGCAGGGCTTGAAAAACTGTTTTTT. Protein: CATSRGGAGLEKLFF. The chain uses TRBV15 and TRBJ1-4; D may be TRBD1 (6 bases). V lost 1 base to trimming and J lost 7 bases, with 13 bases between them. The CDR3 spans 15 residues. Germline V gives CDR1 LNHNV, CDR2 YYDKDF (reference sequence).

V gene TRBV4-2 combines with J gene TRBJ1-5; D unclear. CDR3 length: 18 residues. Germline CDR1 reads LGHNA; CDR2 reads YNFKEQ. V was shortened by 1 base and J by 7 bases, with 23 bases between the two germline ends. The chain's CDR3 is CASSQARRGVRRLQPQHF. The DNA for the CDR3 is TGTGCCAGCAGCCAAGCCCGACGCGGGGTTAGAAGGTTGCAGCCCCAGCATTTT.

By share, this clone ranks as medium-sized. DNA for the CDR3: TGTGCCAGCAGTGGCAGGGAAACCTACGAGCAGTACTTC. It yields the protein CASSGRETYEQYF. This chain uses TRBV2 with TRBJ2-7; a weak D match, TRBD1 (5 bases). Germline assignment: CDR1 SNHLY and CDR2 FYNNEI. Deletions cut 4 bases from V and 2 bases from J, with 9 bases between. This CDR3 contains 13 residues.

The chain links TRBV7-2 to TRBJ2-1; 13 positions agree with TRBD2. V lost 5 bases, J lost 6 bases, and 4 bases stayed unmatched. The germline V gene encodes CDR1 SGHTA and CDR2 FQGNSA. The CDR3 consists of 15 residues. The CDR3 loop is CASSPRTSGGNEQFF. CDR3 in DNA: TGTGCCAGCAGCCCCCGGACTAGCGGGGGCAATGAGCAGTTCTTC.

V gene TRBV9 combines with J gene TRBJ1-4; 8 bases are shared with TRBD1. The V gene's germline CDR1 is SGDLS and CDR2 YYNGEE. This CDR3 is built from 17 residues. Losses at the gene ends were 3 bases for V and 4 bases for J; bases not matched to a gene: 11. CDR3 bases: TGTGCCAGCAGCGGGGGGCCTCCGGGACAGGTTAATGAAAAACTGTTTTTT. Amino acids: CASSGGPPGQVNEKLFF.

This clone was seen a handful of times. This chain links TRBV6-4 with TRBJ2-2; D is unclear. The germline V gene has CDR1 MRHNA and CDR2 SNTAGT. V dropped 11 bases and J dropped 4 bases, with 11 bases sitting between them. CDR3 size: 12 residues. CDR3 coding DNA: TGTGCCCCGAGAAGGCCCACCGGGGAGCTGTTTTTT. Its protein product is CAPRRPTGELFF.